The subject of this entry is one T cell receptor (beta chain). Libraries were prepared by immunoSEQ multiplex PCR; TCRdb keeps only in-frame clonotypes and omits some of them. The profile shows about 130,000 clones, 75% to 95% of them singletons. Trimming cost V 6 bases and J 7 bases, with 15 bases left between them. The CDR3 covers 12 residues. Germline-derived CDR1 and CDR2 are SQVTM and ANQGSEA. This entry comes from a study of control samples from healthy donors and cancer patients. The TCR sequence derives from a man aged 40-49 years in good health. The chain is built from TRBV29-1 and TRBJ2-5, with D perhaps matching TRBD1 (7 bases). Sequencing input: blood. CDR3 in amino acids: CSVGAGGGTQYF. The DNA of the CDR3 is TGCAGCGTCGGCGCAGGGGGAGGGACCCAGTACTTC.